The 23 T cell receptor beta chains listed next were all sequenced from one sample in a study of blood T cell repertoires in COVID-19. Profiling relied on immunoSEQ multiplex PCR, and the TCRdb table lists in-frame clones only, not all of them. The sample records about 160,000 clones, 65% to 85% being singletons. The specimen was peripheral blood. These receptors came from a woman older than 75 with active or convalescent COVID-19.

The V and J genes are TRBV7-2 and TRBJ2-5; D is perhaps TRBD1 (6 bases). The CDR3 runs 15 residues. Per germline, CDR1 SGHTA and CDR2 FQGNSA. V lost 4 bases and J lost 5, with 17 bases in between. The CDR3 bases are TGTGCCAGCAGCTACCAAGATCAGGGGACGGAGACCCAGTACTTC. It encodes CASSYQDQGTETQYF.

The chain links TRBV9 to TRBJ2-2; D remains ambiguous. Trimming left V 1 base short and J 1 base short, with 5 bases between. The CDR3 has 14 residues. CDR1 is SGDLS and CDR2 is YYNGEE in the germline V gene. The CDR3 sequence is CASSVNWNTGELFF. The CDR3 nucleotides are TGTGCCAGCAGCGTAAACTGGAACACCGGGGAGCTGTTTTTT. The variable domain in full, with the rest retrieved from reference TRBV9 and TRBJ2-2, is DSGVTQTPKHLITATGQRVTLRCSPRSGDLSVYWYQQSLDQGLQFLIQYYNGEERAKGNILERFSAQQFPDLHSELNLSSLELGDSALYFCASSVNWNTGELFFGEGSRLTVL.

V and J are TRBV7-3 and TRBJ2-1, with 7 bases fitting TRBD1. Germline V gene sequence: CDR1 SGHTA, CDR2 FQGTGA. V lost 5 bases and J lost 7; bases outside the gene matches: 11. The CDR3 contains 15 residues. The CDR3 loop is CASSPRDSRDNEQFF. The DNA of the CDR3 is TGTGCCAGCAGCCCCCGGGACAGTAGGGATAATGAGCAGTTCTTC.

CDR3 residues: CASSQEGTGVGYTF. CDR3 nucleotides: TGCGCCAGCAGCCAAGAAGGGACAGGGGTCGGCTACACCTTC. The chain is built from TRBV4-3 and TRBJ1-2, with 10 bases identical to TRBD1. The J segment lost 8 bases and the V segment lost 0 bases, leaving 3 bases of the junction unmatched. Germline-derived CDR1 and CDR2 are LGHNA and YSLEER. This CDR3 region has 14 residues.

J is TRBJ1-5 and V is TRBV6-2 or TRBV6-3; weak D call: TRBD1 (6 bases). The CDR3 has 13 amino acids. Germline V gene data show CDR1 as MNHEY and CDR2 as SVGEGT. V gave up 4 bases and J gave up 4 bases, with 8 bases separating them. The CDR3 reads CASSFTGNQPQHF. CDR3 bases: TGTGCCAGCAGTTTTACAGGGAATCAGCCCCAGCATTTT.

This chain connects TRBV21-1 to TRBJ1-5; the D segment call TRBD1 is taken from the table without a DNA check. TRBV21-1 is marked as a pseudogene. CDR3 length: 18 residues. The CDR3 here is CASSSKEVPGTDNQPQHF. DNA of the CDR3: TGTGCCAGCAGCAGCAAAGAAGTTCCCGGGACAGACAATCAGCCCCAGCATTTT.

The genes are TRBV10-2 and TRBJ2-7; tentative D call: TRBD2 (5 bases). Germline V lookup: CDR1 WSHSY, CDR2 SAAADI. The CDR3 sequence is 17 residues long. V lost 2 bases and J 2 bases, leaving 19 bases between the germline ends. CDR3 region: CASSEMIGLHGTYEQYF. In nucleotides, the CDR3 is TGCGCCAGCAGTGAGATGATCGGGCTCCACGGGACCTACGAGCAGTACTTC.

The chain joins TRBV11-3 to TRBJ2-3, with 11 positions matching TRBD2. The V gene's germline CDR1 is SGHNT and CDR2 YENEEA. V lost 5 bases to trimming and J lost 3 bases; unmatched junction nucleotides: 7. The CDR3 has 16 amino acids. In DNA, the CDR3 is TGTGCCAGCAGCGACTATAGCGGGGGGGAGACAGATACGCAGTATTTT. As protein: CASSDYSGGETDTQYF.

This chain uses TRBV5-4 with TRBJ1-1; D may be TRBD1 (5 bases). Germline CDR1 and CDR2: SGHNT and YYREEE (reference sequence). This CDR3 contains 15 residues. The V gene lost 4 bases and the J gene lost 3 bases, with 16 bases spanning the gap. CDR3: CASSVRAGGDTEAFF. The CDR3, as DNA: TGTGCCAGCAGCGTCCGGGCCGGGGGGGACACTGAAGCTTTCTTT.

CDR3 nucleotides: TGTGCCAGCAGCCAGGGGACTAGCCGAAGAGGGGAGCTGTTTTTT. Translating gives CASSQGTSRRGELFF. The J gene is TRBJ2-2, the V gene TRBV14, with 9 bases that match TRBD2. CDR1 is SGHDN and CDR2 is FVKESK in the germline V gene. There are 15 residues in the CDR3. The trim removed 3 bases at V and 8 bases at J, leaving 7 bases unmatched.

At least ten counts were recorded for this clone. V usage is TRBV19 and J usage is TRBJ1-3, with D possibly TRBD1 on 6 matching bases. Between the trimmed V and J ends, which lost 5 bases and 4 bases, there was a span of 21 bases. In germline, CDR1 is LNHDA, CDR2 SQIVND (reference sequence). The CDR3 spans 17 residues. The CDR3 loop is CASSYRTGSPRGNTIYF. The CDR3 DNA is TGTGCCAGTAGTTACCGAACAGGGAGTCCGCGAGGAAACACCATATATTTT.

The chain links TRBV7-9 to TRBJ2-5; 7 bases line up with TRBD1. The junction had 7 bases not matched to a gene; V was cut back by 7 bases and J by 2 bases. CDR1 and CDR2 from the germline V gene are SEHNR and FQNEAQ (reference sequence). There are 14 residues in the CDR3. CDR3 coding DNA: TGTGCCAGCATCGAAGGACAGGAACAAGAGACCCAGTACTTC. Translating gives CASIEGQEQETQYF.

The CDR3 spells CATFLTQLPANTEAFF. CDR3 DNA: TGTGCCACCTTCCTTACACAGCTACCCGCGAACACTGAAGCTTTCTTT. The chain carries TRBV7-9 and TRBJ1-1, with unresolved D. Germline V lookup: CDR1 SEHNR, CDR2 FQNEAQ (reference sequence). This CDR3 has 16 residues. The ends were cut back, 10 bases at V and 1 base at J, with 22 bases in the middle.

This clone was recorded only once. The gene calls are TRBV25-1 and TRBJ1-1; 8 bases fit TRBD1. The CDR3 is 13 residues long. The V segment lost 4 bases and the J segment 4 bases; nucleotides outside the gene matches: 2. CDR1 and CDR2 from the germline V gene are MGHDK and SYGVNS. CDR3 nucleotide sequence: TGTGCCAGCAGTGGGACAGGGAGCACTGAAGCTTTCTTT. Amino acids: CASSGTGSTEAFF.

V is TRBV12-3 or TRBV12-4 and J is TRBJ2-4; TRBD1 agrees at 8 bases. With 7 bases clipped from V and 6 bases from J, the junction kept 5 bases outside the gene matches. The CDR3 runs to 13 residues. The CDR3 DNA sequence: TGTGCCAGCACCAGGACAGGGAGAAACATTCAGTACTTC. This gives the protein CASTRTGRNIQYF.

This clone was detected once. This chain joins TRBV11-2 and TRBJ2-1; 10 nucleotides match TRBD2. Germline loops: CDR1 SGHAT, CDR2 FQNNGV. Unmatched junction bases numbered 8, after V lost 2 bases and J lost 10 bases. There are 15 residues in the CDR3. CDR3 nucleotide sequence: TGTGCCAGCAGCTTATCAAGCGGGGGGGCTAGGGAGCAGTTCTTC. As protein: CASSLSSGGAREQFF.

The chain has TRBV7-9 and TRBJ1-5; D is possibly TRBD1 (5 bases). This CDR3 has 15 residues. CDR1 is SEHNR and CDR2 is FQNEAQ in the germline V gene (reference sequence). Trimming removed 6 bases from V and 4 bases from J, with 16 bases in between. CDR3 nucleotides: TGTGCCAGCAGTTTCCACCAGACAGAAAATCAGCCCCAGCATTTT. It codes for CASSFHQTENQPQHF. The full variable domain, rest sourced from reference TRBV7-9 and TRBJ1-5, is DTGVSQNPRHKITKRGQNVTFRCDPISEHNRLYWYRQTLGQGPEFLTYFQNEAQLEKSRLLSDRFSAERPKGSFSTLEIQRTEQGDSAMYLCASSFHQTENQPQHFGDGTRLSIL.

V is TRBV12-5 and J is TRBJ2-7; D remains unclear. Trimming pared 4 bases from V and 0 bases from J, leaving 4 bases between. Germline CDR1 LGHNT, CDR2 FRNRAP. The CDR3 runs 12 residues. In DNA, the CDR3 is TGTGCTAGTGGTTATTACTCCTACGAGCAGTACTTC. This gives the protein CASGYYSYEQYF.

Regarding this clone: The sample carries other DNA sequences with the same CDR3. The chain links TRBV6-5 to TRBJ1-3; TRBD1 matches 8 bases. Germline V CDR1 and CDR2: MNHEY, SVGAGI. Trimming took 5 bases from V and 0 from J; bases not matched to a gene: 3. The CDR3 has 15 amino acids. Here the CDR3 DNA reads TGTGCCAGCAGTAGACAGGGGAGCTCTGGAAACACCATATATTTT. Its translation is CASSRQGSSGNTIYF.

The genes are TRBV15 and TRBJ2-7, with 10 nucleotides matching TRBD1. Losses at the gene ends were 6 bases for V and 3 bases for J; bases not matched to a gene: 5. In germline, CDR1 is LNHNV, CDR2 YYDKDF (reference sequence). The CDR3 spans 14 residues. In DNA form, the CDR3 reads TGTGCCACCAGTGGGACAGGGGCGCTCTACGAGCAGTACTTC. Its translation: CATSGTGALYEQYF.

The CDR3 DNA sequence: TGTGCCAGCAGTGAAGCTTTAGGACAGGTACTGAATGGCTACACCTTC. Protein: CASSEALGQVLNGYTF. The chain carries TRBV6-1 and TRBJ1-2, with TRBD1 matching 7 bases. Germline-derived CDR1 and CDR2 are MNHNS and SASEGT. The CDR3 totals 16 residues. V dropped 0 bases and J dropped 6; count of bases not matched to a gene: 10.

Only a few counts were recorded for this clone. The gene calls are TRBV9 and TRBJ1-6; D is unclear. The V end was cut by 0 bases, the J end by 10 bases, with 14 bases between. Germline V CDR1 and CDR2: SGDLS, YYNGEE. CDR3 length: 15 amino acids. The CDR3 loop is CASSVEGGSGSPLHF. DNA for the CDR3: TGTGCCAGCAGCGTAGAGGGCGGGTCAGGCTCACCCCTCCACTTT.

The chain combines TRBV5-1 with TRBJ1-4; tentatively, D is TRBD1 (6 bases). Trimming removed 5 bases from V and 3 bases from J, with 11 bases in between. Germline CDR1 is SGHRS and CDR2 is YFSETQ. CDR3 size: 14 residues. In DNA, the CDR3 is TGCGCCAGCAGTCACGGACAGTCTAATGAAAAACTGTTTTTT. Translated, it gives CASSHGQSNEKLFF.